Sequencing of this T cell receptor (beta chain) was carried out in a study of blood T cell repertoires in COVID-19. Per germline, CDR1 SNHLY and CDR2 FYNNEI. This CDR3 has 16 residues. The ends lost 4 bases at V and 0 bases at J; junction bases unmatched: 5. In the original processing: From reference gene primer amplification, estimates of nucleated cell counts were derived. TCRdb's table, derived via immunoSEQ multiplex PCR, lists solely in-frame clones and lacks some. V, J and clone size are those of that table, while D and trimming were read from the DNA. The data show about 190,000 clones, roughly 80% seen once.

The TCR was taken from a woman aged 45 to 65 with acute or convalescent COVID-19. Input material: peripheral blood. V usage is TRBV2 and J usage is TRBJ2-3; TRBD2 matches 9 bases. CDR3: CASSAASGASTDTQYF. The CDR3 DNA reads TGTGCCAGCAGTGCCGCTAGCGGGGCTAGCACAGATACGCAGTATTTT. Full variable domain (missing parts from reference TRBV2 and TRBJ2-3): EPEVTQTPSHQVTQMGQEVILRCVPISNHLYFYWYRQILGQKVEFLVSFYNNEISEKSEIFDDQFSVERPDGSNFTLKIRSTKLEDSAMYFCASSAASGASTDTQYFGPGTRLTVL.